A single T cell receptor beta chain is shown here with its context. Its antigen is currently unknown. Assay used: immunoSEQ multiplex PCR; TCRdb lists only in-frame clones, some missing. The repertoire has about 170,000 clones, over 90% of them found once; the top ten carry around 3.8%. The data were obtained in a study of T cell responses to AZD1222 COVID-19 vaccine. Study-wide background: The analysis combined second doses at about 4 or about 12 weeks. Notes on the study in general: Baseline seropositives among AZD1222 recipients totaled only five or six. With two AZD1222 doses given, Spike-specific TCR breadth and depth both rose. A reported finding is that nearly half of spike-specific TCRs target unmutated variant regions.

The receptor comes from an adult in good health. Specimen: peripheral blood, collected on day 0 of AZD1222 vaccination.

This chain's CDR3 is CASSVTGFSNQPQHF. CDR3 sequence (DNA): TGTGCCAGTAGTGTTACAGGTTTCAGCAATCAGCCCCAGCATTTT. The chain combines TRBV19 with TRBJ1-5; weak D call: TRBD1 (5 bases). The germline V gene encodes CDR1 LNHDA and CDR2 SQIVND (reference sequence). The V gene lost 5 bases and the J gene lost 1 base, with 12 bases spanning the gap. The CDR3 totals 15 residues.